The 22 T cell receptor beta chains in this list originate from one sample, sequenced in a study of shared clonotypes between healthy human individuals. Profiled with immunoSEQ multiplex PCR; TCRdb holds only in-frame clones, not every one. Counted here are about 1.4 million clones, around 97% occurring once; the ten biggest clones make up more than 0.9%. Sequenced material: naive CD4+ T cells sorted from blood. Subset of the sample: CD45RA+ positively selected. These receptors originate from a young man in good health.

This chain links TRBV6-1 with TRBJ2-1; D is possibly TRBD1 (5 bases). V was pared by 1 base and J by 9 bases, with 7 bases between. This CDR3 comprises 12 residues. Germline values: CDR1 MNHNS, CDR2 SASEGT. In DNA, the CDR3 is TGTGCCAGCAGTGAAGTAGGGGTTGAGCAGTTCTTC. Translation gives CASSEVGVEQFF.

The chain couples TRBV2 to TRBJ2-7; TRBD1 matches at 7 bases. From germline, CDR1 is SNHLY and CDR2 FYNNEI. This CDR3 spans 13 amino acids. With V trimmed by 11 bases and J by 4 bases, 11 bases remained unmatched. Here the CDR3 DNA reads TGTGCCGCTGACGACTTACAGGGGTACGAGCAGTACTTC. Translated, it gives CAADDLQGYEQYF.

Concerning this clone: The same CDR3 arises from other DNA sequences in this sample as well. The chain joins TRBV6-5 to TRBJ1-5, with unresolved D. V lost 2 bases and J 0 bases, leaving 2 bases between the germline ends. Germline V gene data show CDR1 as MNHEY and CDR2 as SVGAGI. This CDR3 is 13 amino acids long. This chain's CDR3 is CASSYSSNQPQHF. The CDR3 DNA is TGTGCCAGCAGTTACAGTAGCAATCAGCCCCAGCATTTT.

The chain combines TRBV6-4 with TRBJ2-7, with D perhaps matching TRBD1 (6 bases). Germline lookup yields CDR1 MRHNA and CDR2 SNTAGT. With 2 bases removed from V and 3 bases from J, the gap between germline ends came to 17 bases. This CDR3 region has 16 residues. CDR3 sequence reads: CASSDHRVNKHYEQYF. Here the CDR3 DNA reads TGTGCCAGCAGTGACCACAGGGTAAACAAACACTACGAGCAGTACTTC.

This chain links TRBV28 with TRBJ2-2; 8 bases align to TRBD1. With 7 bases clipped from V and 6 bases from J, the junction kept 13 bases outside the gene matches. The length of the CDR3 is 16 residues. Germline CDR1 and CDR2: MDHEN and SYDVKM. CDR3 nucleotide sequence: TGTGCCAGCAAAAAAACGGGACAGGTCAACCCCGGGGAGCTGTTTTTT. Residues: CASKKTGQVNPGELFF. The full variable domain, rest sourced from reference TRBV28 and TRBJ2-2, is DVKVTQSSRYLVKRTGEKVFLECVQDMDHENMFWYRQDPGLGLRLIYFSYDVKMKEKGDIPEGYSVSREKKERFSLILESASTNQTSMYLCASKKTGQVNPGELFFGEGSRLTVL.

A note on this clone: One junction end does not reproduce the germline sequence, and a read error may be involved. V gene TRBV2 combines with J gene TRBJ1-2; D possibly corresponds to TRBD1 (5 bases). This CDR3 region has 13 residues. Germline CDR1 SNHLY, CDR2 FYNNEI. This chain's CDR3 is CTSRVTANYGYTF. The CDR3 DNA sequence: TGTACCAGCAGGGTTACAGCTAACTATGGCTACACCTTC.

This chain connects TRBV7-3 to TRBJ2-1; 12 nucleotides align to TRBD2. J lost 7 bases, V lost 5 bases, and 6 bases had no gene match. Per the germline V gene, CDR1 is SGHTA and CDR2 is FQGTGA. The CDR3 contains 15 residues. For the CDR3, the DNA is TGTGCCAGCAGCCATACCGGGACTAGCGGGAATGAGCAGTTCTTC. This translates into CASSHTGTSGNEQFF.

As DNA, the CDR3 is TGTGCCAGCAGCTTTGACAGGGGGTCTTCTGAAAAACTGTTTTTT. Amino acid sequence: CASSFDRGSSEKLFF. This chain uses TRBV7-2 with TRBJ1-4; 9 bases are a match to TRBD1. This CDR3 is 15 amino acids long. Germline CDR1 and CDR2: SGHTA and FQGNSA. The junction had 6 bases not matched to a gene; V was cut back by 3 bases and J by 7 bases.

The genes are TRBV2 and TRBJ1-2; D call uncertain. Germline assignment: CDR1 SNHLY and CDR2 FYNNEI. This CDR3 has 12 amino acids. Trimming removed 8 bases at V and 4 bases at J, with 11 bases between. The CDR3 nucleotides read TGTGCCAGCCGGGAAGCGGGCTATGGCTACACCTTC. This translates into CASREAGYGYTF.

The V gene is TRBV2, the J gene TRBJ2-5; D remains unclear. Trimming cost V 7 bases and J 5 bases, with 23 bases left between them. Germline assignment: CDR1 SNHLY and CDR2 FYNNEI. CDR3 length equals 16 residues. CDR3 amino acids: CASKPPTSTKMETQYF. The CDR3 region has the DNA TGTGCCAGCAAACCCCCCACATCGACGAAAATGGAGACCCAGTACTTC.

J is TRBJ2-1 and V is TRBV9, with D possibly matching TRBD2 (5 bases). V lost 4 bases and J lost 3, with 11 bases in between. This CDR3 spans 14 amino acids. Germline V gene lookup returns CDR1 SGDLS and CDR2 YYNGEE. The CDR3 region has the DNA TGTGCCAGCAGCCCCGGACTCCTCTACAATGAGCAGTTCTTC. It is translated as CASSPGLLYNEQFF.

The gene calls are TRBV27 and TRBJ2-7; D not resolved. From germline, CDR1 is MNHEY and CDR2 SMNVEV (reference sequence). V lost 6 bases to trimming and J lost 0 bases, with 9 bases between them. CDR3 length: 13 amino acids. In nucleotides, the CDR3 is TGTGCCAGCAGGGATTCTAGCTCCTACGAGCAGTACTTC. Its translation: CASRDSSSYEQYF.

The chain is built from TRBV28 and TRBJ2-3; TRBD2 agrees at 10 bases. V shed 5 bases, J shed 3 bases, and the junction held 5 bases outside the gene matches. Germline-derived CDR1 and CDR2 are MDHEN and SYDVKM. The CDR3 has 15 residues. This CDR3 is CASSLAGVYTDTQYF. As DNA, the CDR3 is TGTGCCAGCAGTCTAGCGGGAGTCTATACAGATACGCAGTATTTT.

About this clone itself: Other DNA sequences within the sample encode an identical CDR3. In nucleotides, the CDR3 is TGTGCCAGCAGCTTAAGCGGCACAGATACGCAGTATTTT. Amino acid sequence: CASSLSGTDTQYF. This sequence joins TRBV7-3 and TRBJ2-3, with D unresolved. The CDR3 runs 13 residues. The V gene's germline CDR1 is SGHTA and CDR2 FQGTGA. Trimming left V 1 base short and J 1 base short, with 3 bases between.

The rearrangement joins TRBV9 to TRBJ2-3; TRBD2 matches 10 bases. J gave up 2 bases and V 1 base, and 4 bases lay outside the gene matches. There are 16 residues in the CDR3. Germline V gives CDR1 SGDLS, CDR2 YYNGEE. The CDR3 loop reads CASSVRGTSATDTQYF. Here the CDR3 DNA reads TGTGCCAGCAGCGTAAGAGGGACTAGCGCCACAGATACGCAGTATTTT. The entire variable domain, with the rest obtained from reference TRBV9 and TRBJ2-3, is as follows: DSGVTQTPKHLITATGQRVTLRCSPRSGDLSVYWYQQSLDQGLQFLIQYYNGEERAKGNILERFSAQQFPDLHSELNLSSLELGDSALYFCASSVRGTSATDTQYFGPGTRLTVL.

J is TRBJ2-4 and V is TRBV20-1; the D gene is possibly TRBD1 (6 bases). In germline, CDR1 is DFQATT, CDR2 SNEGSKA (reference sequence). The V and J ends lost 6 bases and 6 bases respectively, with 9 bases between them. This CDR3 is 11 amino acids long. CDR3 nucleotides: TGCAGTGCGGCAGGGGCAAACATTCAGTACTTC. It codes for CSAAGANIQYF.

DNA for the CDR3: TGTGCCAGCAGCTTGAATACTCCCAATTGGGCTTGGGGTGAAGATACGCAGTATTTT. It specifies CASSLNTPNWAWGEDTQYF. The chain couples TRBV5-5 to TRBJ2-3; D is uncertain. V lost 1 base and J 5 bases, leaving 26 bases between the germline ends. CDR3 size: 19 residues. Germline CDR1 SGHKS, CDR2 YYEKEE (reference sequence).

In nucleotides, the CDR3 is TGCGCCAGCAGACTAGCGGAGACAAGCTCCTACAATGAGCAGTTCTTC. As protein: CASRLAETSSYNEQFF. The chain carries TRBV10-2 and TRBJ2-1, with TRBD2 matching 8 bases. Germline-derived CDR1 and CDR2 are WSHSY and SAAADI. The CDR3 length is 16 residues. Unmatched junction bases numbered 7, after V lost 6 bases and J lost 0 bases.

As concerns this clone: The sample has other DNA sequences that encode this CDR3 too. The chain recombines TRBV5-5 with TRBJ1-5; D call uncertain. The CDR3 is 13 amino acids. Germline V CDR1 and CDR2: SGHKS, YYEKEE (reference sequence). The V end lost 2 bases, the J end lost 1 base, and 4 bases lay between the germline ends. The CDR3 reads CASSLGSNQPQHF. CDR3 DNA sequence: TGTGCCAGCAGCTTAGGGAGCAATCAGCCCCAGCATTTT.

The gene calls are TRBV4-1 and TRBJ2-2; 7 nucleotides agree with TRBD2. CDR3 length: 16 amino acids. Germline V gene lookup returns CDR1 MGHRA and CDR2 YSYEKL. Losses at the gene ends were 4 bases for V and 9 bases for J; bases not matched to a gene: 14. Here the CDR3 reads CASSLSPGGGNRELFF. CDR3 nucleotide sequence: TGCGCCAGCAGCCTATCTCCGGGGGGAGGGAATCGGGAGCTGTTTTTT.

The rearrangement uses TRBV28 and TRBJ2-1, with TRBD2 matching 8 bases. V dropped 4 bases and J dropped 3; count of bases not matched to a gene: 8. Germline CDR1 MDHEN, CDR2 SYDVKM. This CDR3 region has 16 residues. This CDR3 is CASSSEAGVYYNEQFF. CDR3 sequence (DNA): TGTGCCAGCAGTTCCGAAGCGGGAGTTTACTACAATGAGCAGTTCTTC.

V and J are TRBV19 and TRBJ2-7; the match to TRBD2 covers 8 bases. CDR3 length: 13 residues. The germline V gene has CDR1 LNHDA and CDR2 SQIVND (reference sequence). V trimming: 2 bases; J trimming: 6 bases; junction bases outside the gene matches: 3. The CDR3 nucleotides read TGTGCCAGTAGTATAACGGCGGGAGGCGAGCAGTACTTC. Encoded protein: CASSITAGGEQYF. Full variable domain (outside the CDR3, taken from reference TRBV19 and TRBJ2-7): DGGITQSPKYLFRKEGQNVTLSCEQNLNHDAMYWYRQDPGQGLRLIYYSQIVNDFQKGDIAEGYSVSREKKESFPLTVTSAQKNPTAFYLCASSITAGGEQYFGPGTRLTVT.